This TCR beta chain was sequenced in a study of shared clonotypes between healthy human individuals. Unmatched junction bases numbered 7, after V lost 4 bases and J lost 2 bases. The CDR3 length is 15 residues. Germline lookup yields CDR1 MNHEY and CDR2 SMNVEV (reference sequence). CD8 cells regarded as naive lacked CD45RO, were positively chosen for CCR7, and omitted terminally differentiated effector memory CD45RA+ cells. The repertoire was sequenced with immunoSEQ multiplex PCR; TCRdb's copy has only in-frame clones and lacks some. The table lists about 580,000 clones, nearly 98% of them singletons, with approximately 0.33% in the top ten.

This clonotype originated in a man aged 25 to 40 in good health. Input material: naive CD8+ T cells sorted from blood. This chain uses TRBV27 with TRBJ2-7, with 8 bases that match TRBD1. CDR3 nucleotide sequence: TGTGCCAGCAGTTCCGCTAGGACAGGGACCTACGAGCAGTACTTC. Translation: CASSSARTGTYEQYF.